Below are 9 T cell receptor beta chains sequenced from a single sample in a study of T-cell memory formation after mild COVID-19. One entry per CDR3 protein, called by TCRdb with MiXCR from the 5' RACE reads. The data contain 400,000 to 500,000 distinct CDR3 sequences, 20% of them singletons. The sample consisted of PBMCs or a T cell subset sorted from them (not recorded which). The source is an adult woman who had mild COVID-19 (a few samples of this study predate the infection). Cell type and time point are not known.

The CDR3 is CASSLDLAGRTDTQYF. CDR3 nucleotide sequence: TGCGCCAGCAGCTTGGACCTAGCGGGCCGCACAGATACGCAGTATTTT. This chain links TRBV5-1 with TRBJ2-3; 8 bases fit TRBD2. V was pared by 0 bases and J by 1 base, with 4 bases of the junction left unmatched. The CDR3 consists of 16 residues. Germline-derived CDR1 and CDR2 are SGHRS and YFSETQ.

A few counts support this clonotype. The chain links TRBV10-3 to TRBJ2-1; D remains unclear. Germline CDR1 ENHRY, CDR2 SYGVKD. This CDR3 has 12 residues. V lost 1 base and J lost 7, with 5 bases in between. The CDR3 protein is CAISEWSNEQFF. CDR3 bases: TGTGCCATCAGTGAGTGGTCGAATGAGCAGTTCTTC.

Only a few counts were recorded for this clonotype. The chain has TRBV7-9 and TRBJ1-6; D might be TRBD1 (5 bases). From germline, CDR1 is SEHNR and CDR2 FQNEAQ (reference sequence). Trimming removed 7 bases at V and 0 bases at J, with 16 bases between. This CDR3 has 17 amino acids. The CDR3 is CASKPSGVSSYNSPLHF. CDR3 DNA sequence: TGTGCCAGCAAACCGTCGGGGGTGAGCTCCTATAATTCACCCCTCCACTTT.

The rearrangement joins TRBV19 to TRBJ2-4; D gene ambiguous. Trimming cost V 3 bases and J 0 bases, with 12 bases left between them. CDR3 length: 16 amino acids. In germline, CDR1 is LNHDA, CDR2 SQIVND (reference sequence). Written as DNA, the CDR3 is TGTGCCAGTAGTATTTTCGACACCTTAGCCAAAAACATTCAGTACTTC. The encoded protein is CASSIFDTLAKNIQYF.

V usage is TRBV15 and J usage is TRBJ2-5; D may correspond to TRBD1 or TRBD2 (5 bases each). CDR1 and CDR2 from the germline V gene are LNHNV and YYDKDF (reference sequence). This CDR3 has 15 amino acids. The V end was cut by 2 bases, the J end by 1 base, with 11 bases between. CDR3 DNA sequence: TGTGCCACCAGCAGAACCTCGGGGACCCAAGAGACCCAGTACTTC. Protein: CATSRTSGTQETQYF.

V is TRBV10-3 and J is TRBJ2-5; D gene ambiguous. V lost 0 bases, J lost 5 bases, and 10 bases lay in between. The CDR3 is made up of 14 amino acids. Germline V gene sequence: CDR1 ENHRY, CDR2 SYGVKD. CDR3 sequence (DNA): TGTGCCATCAGTGAGTCATTAGCTTGGGAGACCCAGTACTTC. Translation: CAISESLAWETQYF.

This clonotype was counted a few times. This chain uses TRBV7-6 with TRBJ2-7; 9 nucleotides line up with TRBD2. The V and J ends lost 5 bases and 6 bases, in that order; junction bases with no gene match: 8. Germline CDR1 SGHVS, CDR2 FNYEAQ. The CDR3 is 14 residues long. The CDR3 coding sequence is TGTGCCAGCAGCGGATCTAGCGGGGCGGTCGAGCAGTACTTC. Amino acids: CASSGSSGAVEQYF. The full variable domain, its missing parts supplied by reference TRBV7-6 and TRBJ2-7, is GAGVSQSPRYKVTKRGQDVALRCDPISGHVSLYWYRQALGQGPEFLTYFNYEAQQDKSGLPNDRFSAERPEGSISTLTIQRTEQRDSAMYRCASSGSSGAVEQYFGPGTRLTVT.

This clonotype was counted only a few times. V and J are TRBV30 and TRBJ2-3; no clear D. Germline V gives CDR1 GTSNPN, CDR2 SVGIG (reference sequence). The V and J ends lost 1 base and 6 bases respectively, with 8 bases between them. The CDR3 spans 12 residues. Here the CDR3 DNA reads TGTGCCTGGAGTGGATCCGTGGATACGCAGTATTTT. It translates to CAWSGSVDTQYF.

The chain couples TRBV20-1 to TRBJ1-1, with 8 bases lining up with TRBD1. Germline assignment: CDR1 DFQATT and CDR2 SNEGSKA (reference sequence). Trimming took 6 bases from V and 1 from J; bases not matched to a gene: 7. The CDR3 has 14 amino acids. CDR3 coding DNA: TGCAGTGCGCGCGCCGGGACAGGGAACACTGAAGCTTTCTTT. This encodes CSARAGTGNTEAFF.